This passage covers 9 T cell receptor beta chains from one sample sequenced in a study of OX40 agonist ivuxolimab in advanced cancers. The assay was immunoSEQ multiplex PCR, and TCRdb's table has in-frame clones only and misses some. This table holds 50,000 to 65,000 clones, approximately 88% found once. The starting material was CD4+ or CD8+ T cells sorted from blood, obtained in a trial of the OX40 agonist ivuxolimab. These receptors all come from an adult with an advanced solid tumor such as melanoma, head and neck, liver or kidney cancer.

V gene TRBV19 combines with J gene TRBJ2-1; 7 nucleotides match TRBD1. Germline assignment: CDR1 LNHDA and CDR2 SQIVND (reference sequence). CDR3 length: 13 residues. V shed 4 bases, J shed 8 bases, and the junction held 5 bases outside the gene matches. For the CDR3, the DNA is TGTGCCAGTAGTAAGACAGGGTTTGATGAGCAGTTCTTC. The encoded protein is CASSKTGFDEQFF.

The rearrangement uses TRBV6-1 and TRBJ2-7; 7 bases line up with TRBD2. V shed 0 bases, J shed 0 bases, and the junction held 2 bases outside the gene matches. The germline CDR1 and CDR2 sequences are MNHNS and SASEGT. This CDR3 spans 15 amino acids. The DNA of the CDR3 is TGTGCCAGCAGTGAAGCGCGGGGGATCTCCTACGAGCAGTACTTC. This gives the protein CASSEARGISYEQYF.

The V call is TRBV27, the J call TRBJ1-2, with D unresolved. CDR3 length: 13 amino acids. V lost 5 bases, J lost 5 bases, and 12 bases lay in between. The germline V gene has CDR1 MNHEY and CDR2 SMNVEV (reference sequence). The CDR3 protein is CASSGENEYGYTF. The CDR3 DNA sequence: TGTGCCAGCAGTGGAGAGAACGAGTATGGCTACACCTTC.

The chain has TRBV30 and TRBJ1-3; D may be TRBD1 (5 bases). Per germline, CDR1 GTSNPN and CDR2 SVGIG (reference sequence). CDR3 length: 15 amino acids. V was pared by 1 base and J by 4 bases, with 14 bases between. CDR3 sequence (DNA): TGTGCCTGGAGTGGGCGACAGTTGCGCGGAAACACCATATATTTT. This encodes CAWSGRQLRGNTIYF.

The J gene is TRBJ2-2, the V gene TRBV4-1; the match to TRBD2 covers 10 bases. CDR1 is MGHRA, CDR2 YSYEKL, per germline. The CDR3 spans 17 residues. With V trimmed by 4 bases and J by 3 bases, 8 bases remained unmatched. CDR3 nucleotide sequence: TGCGCCAGCAGCCGCGCAGTAGCGGGAGGCGACACCGGGGAGCTGTTTTTT. Amino acids: CASSRAVAGGDTGELFF.

This clone has only a few counts. The V call is TRBV10-3, the J call TRBJ1-2; 11 nucleotides agree with TRBD1. CDR3 length equals 13 residues. Trimming took 6 bases from V and 6 from J; bases not matched to a gene: 3. The germline gives CDR1 ENHRY, CDR2 SYGVKD. For the CDR3, the DNA is TGTGCCATCAGGGAGGGACAGGGGGATGGCTACACCTTC. This translates into CAIREGQGDGYTF.

This sequence joins TRBV28 and TRBJ2-1, with D perhaps given as TRBD1 or TRBD2 (6 bases each). The CDR3 has 17 residues. The germline V and J ends were trimmed by 6 bases and 0 bases, with 18 bases remaining between them. CDR1 and CDR2 from the germline V gene are MDHEN and SYDVKM. The CDR3 region is CASSPTFGGRSYNEQFF. CDR3 DNA sequence: TGTGCCAGCAGCCCAACCTTCGGGGGCCGCTCCTACAATGAGCAGTTCTTC.

This sequence joins TRBV19 and TRBJ2-5, with D tentatively TRBD1 (7 bases). Germline assignment: CDR1 LNHDA and CDR2 SQIVND (reference sequence). CDR3 length: 15 amino acids. V lost 11 bases, J lost 4 bases, and 23 bases lay in between. CDR3 DNA sequence: TGTGCCGCCCTCCAGGGGGGCGCCGCGAGAGAGACCCAGTACTTC. It codes for CAALQGGAARETQYF.

V gene TRBV6-5 combines with J gene TRBJ2-7; 11 nucleotides line up with TRBD2. Germline trimming cut 7 bases from V and 2 bases from J; bases unmatched to any gene: 4. CDR1 is MNHEY, CDR2 SVGAGI, per germline. The CDR3 is made up of 14 amino acids. For the CDR3, the DNA is TGTGCCAGCACCCGACTAGCGGGAACCTACGAGCAGTACTTC. Protein product: CASTRLAGTYEQYF.